This is a list of T cell receptor beta chains from one sample in a study of beta chain features in type 1 diabetes. The method was immunoSEQ multiplex PCR; TCRdb's version includes in-frame clones alone and lacks a portion of them. The sample has 140,000 to 150,000 clones, roughly 48% seen once. The sample consisted of Tregs from blood. These receptors all come from a man between 18 and 29 years old in good health. Both conserved end residues are part of each CDR3.

V,CDR3
TRBV11-2,CASSFGTGPDTQYF
TRBV28,CASIKPSGNLGGYTF
TRBV5-6,CASSLEPDTEAFF
TRBV29-1,CSVGRISGTSGEQFF
TRBV19,CASSIRSSYNSPLHF
TRBV5-1,CASSLRGQDTIYF
TRBV2,CASSEARTWTGELFF
TRBV7-8,CASSFRGFTEAFF
TRBV19,CASSRRPTNEKLFF
TRBV2,CASCRGFTDTQYF
TRBV5-1,CASSSPSRGGSGELFF
TRBV18,CASSPDRVGQPQHF
TRBV9,CASNRQTNTGELFF
TRBV10-3,CAISAAGGRKDTQYF
TRBV10-3,CAISVEVMGKLFF
TRBV27,CASKTLLRGKLFF
TRBV7-2,CASSLEGSAGVVYEQYF
TRBV28,CASAAVGANQPQHF
TRBV5-1,CASTPVGRETDTQYF
TRBV29-1,CSVVTGLGAEAFF
TRBV7-9,CASSLRGGSYEQYF
TRBV10-3,CATSDRLHEQYF
TRBV10-3,CAISDGPQGILVETQYF
TRBV6-5,CASSSQGGNTEAFF
TRBV6-4,CASTRSQGHNQPQHF
TRBV9,CASSARSRGTENTEAFF
TRBV14,CASSQVLGGAEQYF
TRBV9,CTSSVTGLETQYF
TRBV25-1,CASSDTGKTEAFF
TRBV5-1,CASSRDYIYEQYF
TRBV5-1,CASSPPGTEAFF
TRBV9,CASSVDLVPDTQYF
TRBV30,CAWSSSSGGPSETQYF
TRBV18,CASSPGMAGVGEQYF
TRBV10-3,CAISDYGLPSTDTQYF
TRBV7-3,CASSPQGAGVTDTQYF
TRBV27,CASSLDRKSQYGYTF
TRBV5-1,CASSLFGGANYGYTF
TRBV25-1,CASSGYWVGGSYEQYF
TRBV7-2,CASSLRSGGALYEQYF
TRBV30,CAWSRRVDSPLHF
TRBV9,CASSVAGTSGRGYEQYF
TRBV28,CASSLRQGWMGEQYF
TRBV9,CASSVAVQVSTDTQYF
TRBV28,CASLSVGPYEQYF
TRBV18,CASSPWTSGAHTDTQYF
TRBV7-2,CASSLATVSYEQYF
TRBV30,CAWSQRGGTRNIQYF
TRBV7-8,CASSFTGIPNEKLFF
TRBV7-2,CASSGGVAGGRVKNIQYF
TRBV5-1,CASSLRGQETQYF
TRBV6-4,CASSGGGAVDTQYF
TRBV2,CASRGTGPDTQYF
TRBV14,CASSSWGTGSIGDTQYF